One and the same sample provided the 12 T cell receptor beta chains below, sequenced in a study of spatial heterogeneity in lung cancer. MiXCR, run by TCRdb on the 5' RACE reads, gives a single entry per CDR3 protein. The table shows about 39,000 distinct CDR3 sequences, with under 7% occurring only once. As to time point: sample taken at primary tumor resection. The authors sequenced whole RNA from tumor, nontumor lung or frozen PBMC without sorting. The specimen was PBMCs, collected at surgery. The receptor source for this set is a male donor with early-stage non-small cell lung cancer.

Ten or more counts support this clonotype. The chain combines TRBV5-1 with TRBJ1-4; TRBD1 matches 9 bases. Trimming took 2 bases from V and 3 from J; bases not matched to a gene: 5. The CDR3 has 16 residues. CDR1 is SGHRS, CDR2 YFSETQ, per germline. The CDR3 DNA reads TGCGCCAGCAGCTTCGGGACAGGGTCCCCTAATGAAAAACTGTTTTTT. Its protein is CASSFGTGSPNEKLFF.

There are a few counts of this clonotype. CDR3 in amino acids: CASSPQTGPAGETQYF. The CDR3 DNA reads TGTGCCAGCTCACCTCAGACAGGCCCCGCGGGGGAGACCCAGTACTTC. This rearrangement joins TRBV18 to TRBJ2-5, with D perhaps being TRBD1 or TRBD2 (6 bases each). V was cut by 3 bases and J by 5 bases, with 19 bases left in between. Looked up from germline, CDR1 is KGHSH and CDR2 is LQKENI. The CDR3 totals 16 residues.

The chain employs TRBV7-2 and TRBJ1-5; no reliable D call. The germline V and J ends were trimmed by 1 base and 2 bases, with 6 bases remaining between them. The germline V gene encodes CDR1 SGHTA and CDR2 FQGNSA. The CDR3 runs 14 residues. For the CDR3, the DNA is TGTGCCAGCAGCTTAGTCCAAGGCAATCAGCCCCAGCATTTT. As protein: CASSLVQGNQPQHF.

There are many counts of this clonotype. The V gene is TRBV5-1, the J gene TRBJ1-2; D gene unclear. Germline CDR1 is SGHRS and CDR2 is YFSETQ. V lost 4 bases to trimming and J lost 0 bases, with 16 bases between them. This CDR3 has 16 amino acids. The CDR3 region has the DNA TGCGCCAGCAGCCCAGGTTTCGATCCGGCTAACTATGGCTACACCTTC. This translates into CASSPGFDPANYGYTF.

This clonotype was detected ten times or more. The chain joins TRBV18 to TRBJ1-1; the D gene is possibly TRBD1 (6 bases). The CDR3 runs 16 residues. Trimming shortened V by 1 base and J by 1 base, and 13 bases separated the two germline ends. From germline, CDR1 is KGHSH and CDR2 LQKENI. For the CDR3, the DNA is TGTGCCAGCTCACCACGAGTGGGGACAAAGAACACTGAAGCTTTCTTT. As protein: CASSPRVGTKNTEAFF.

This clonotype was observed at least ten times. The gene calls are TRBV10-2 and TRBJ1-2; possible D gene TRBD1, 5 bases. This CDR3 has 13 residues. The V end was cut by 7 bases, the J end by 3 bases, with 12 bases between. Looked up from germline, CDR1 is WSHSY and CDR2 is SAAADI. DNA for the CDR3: TGCGCCAGCACGGGGGGAGGGGACTATGGCTACACCTTC. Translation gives CASTGGGDYGYTF.

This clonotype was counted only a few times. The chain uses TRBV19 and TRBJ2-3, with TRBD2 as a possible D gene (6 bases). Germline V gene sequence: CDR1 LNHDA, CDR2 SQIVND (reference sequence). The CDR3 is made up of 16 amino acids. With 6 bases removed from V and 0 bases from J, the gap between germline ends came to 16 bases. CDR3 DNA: TGTGCCAGTAGCCAACGACTAGTAATTAGCACAGATACGCAGTATTTT. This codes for CASSQRLVISTDTQYF.

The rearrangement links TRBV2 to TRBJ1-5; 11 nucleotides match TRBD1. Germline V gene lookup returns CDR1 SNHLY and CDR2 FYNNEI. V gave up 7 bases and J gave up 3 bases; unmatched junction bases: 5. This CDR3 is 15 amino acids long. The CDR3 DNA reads TGTGCCAGCACTACGGACAGGGGGCCCAATCAGCCCCAGCATTTT. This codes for CASTTDRGPNQPQHF.

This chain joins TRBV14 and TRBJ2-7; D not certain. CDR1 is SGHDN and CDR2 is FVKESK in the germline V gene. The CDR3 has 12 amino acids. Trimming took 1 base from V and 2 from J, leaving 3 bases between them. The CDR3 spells CASSQVPYEQYF. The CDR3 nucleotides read TGTGCCAGCAGCCAAGTTCCCTACGAGCAGTACTTC.

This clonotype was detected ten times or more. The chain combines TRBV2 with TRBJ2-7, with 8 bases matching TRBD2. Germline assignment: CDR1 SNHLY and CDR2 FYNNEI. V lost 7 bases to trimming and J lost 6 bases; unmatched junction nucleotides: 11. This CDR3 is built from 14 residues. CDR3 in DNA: TGTGCCAGCAAAAGATCGGGACTAGTCAGCGAGCAGTACTTC. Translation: CASKRSGLVSEQYF. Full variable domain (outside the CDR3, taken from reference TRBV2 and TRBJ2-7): EPEVTQTPSHQVTQMGQEVILRCVPISNHLYFYWYRQILGQKVEFLVSFYNNEISEKSEIFDDQFSVERPDGSNFTLKIRSTKLEDSAMYFCASKRSGLVSEQYFGPGTRLTVT.

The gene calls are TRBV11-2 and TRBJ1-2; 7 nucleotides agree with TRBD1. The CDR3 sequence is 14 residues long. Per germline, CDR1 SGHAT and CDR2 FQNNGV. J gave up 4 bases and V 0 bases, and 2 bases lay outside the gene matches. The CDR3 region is CASSLEPGGYGYTF. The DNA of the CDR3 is TGTGCCAGCAGCTTAGAACCAGGGGGCTATGGCTACACCTTC.

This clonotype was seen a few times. This CDR3 is CSARRGAGEKLFF. In DNA, the CDR3 is TGCAGCGCCCGTAGGGGGGCGGGCGAAAAACTGTTTTTT. The rearrangement links TRBV29-1 to TRBJ1-4; D might be TRBD1 (6 bases). Between the trimmed V and J ends, which lost 7 bases and 8 bases, there was a span of 17 bases. This CDR3 has 13 residues. CDR1 and CDR2 from the germline V gene are SQVTM and ANQGSEA.